These 23 T cell receptor beta chains originate from one sample sequenced in a study of early T cells in non-severe SARS-CoV-2 infection. TCRdb reanalysed the 5' RACE reads using MiXCR and keeps one entry per CDR3 protein. The sample has some 82,000 distinct CDR3 sequences; around 6% are singletons. Material: whole blood. The receptor source for this set is an adult who was a healthcare worker with PCR-confirmed SARS-CoV-2 infection or an uninfected control (not recorded which).

V usage is TRBV5-5 and J usage is TRBJ1-5, with 10 positions matching TRBD1. This CDR3 is built from 16 residues. J was trimmed by 4 bases and V by 4 bases; bases with no gene match: 8. Germline V gives CDR1 SGHKS, CDR2 YYEKEE (reference sequence). The CDR3 loop is CASSRTGTGANQPQHF. In nucleotides, the CDR3 is TGTGCCAGCAGCCGCACCGGGACAGGGGCAAATCAGCCCCAGCATTTT.

There are a few counts of this clonotype. The CDR3 DNA follows: TGTGCCAGCAGCTCCGGGACGGTTGACGAGCAGTACTTC. Protein sequence: CASSSGTVDEQYF. The rearrangement joins TRBV12-3 or TRBV12-4 to TRBJ2-7; D is tentatively TRBD1 or TRBD2 (5 bases each). V lost 6 bases and J lost 5, with 14 bases in between. CDR3 length: 13 residues.

This clonotype was recorded at least ten times. V is TRBV29-1 and J is TRBJ1-5; tentatively, D is TRBD1 (6 bases). The V gene lost 7 bases and the J gene lost 6 bases, with 19 bases spanning the gap. Germline V lookup: CDR1 SQVTM, CDR2 ANQGSEA. CDR3 size: 14 residues. CDR3 protein: CSATQGGAGQPQHF. CDR3 bases: TGCAGCGCTACCCAAGGGGGGGCAGGTCAGCCCCAGCATTTT.

This clonotype showed up just a few times. The chain combines TRBV2 with TRBJ1-5, with D maybe TRBD1 (6 bases). CDR1 is SNHLY and CDR2 is FYNNEI in the germline V gene. CDR3 length equals 13 residues. The V end was cut by 3 bases, the J end by 5 bases, with 8 bases between. The CDR3, as DNA: TGTGCCAGCAGTGACGGGACACATCAGCCCCAGCATTTT. This translates into CASSDGTHQPQHF.

This clonotype was counted a few times. This chain joins TRBV10-2 and TRBJ2-3; TRBD2 agrees at 7 bases. V shed 3 bases and J 1 base; nucleotides not matched to a gene: 1. Looked up from germline, CDR1 is WSHSY and CDR2 is SAAADI. CDR3 length: 14 amino acids. As DNA, the CDR3 is TGCGCCAGCAGTGATGCGGGAGGCACAGATACGCAGTATTTT. As protein: CASSDAGGTDTQYF.

This clonotype was recorded a few times. CDR3 DNA sequence: TGCGCCAGCAGCCAAGACCCCCCCAGCGGGGGCCGATTAAATGAGCAGTTCTTC. Its protein is CASSQDPPSGGRLNEQFF. The chain combines TRBV4-1 with TRBJ2-1; 8 nucleotides match TRBD2. J lost 7 bases, V lost 0 bases, and 14 bases had no gene match. The germline CDR1 and CDR2 sequences are MGHRA and YSYEKL. The CDR3 consists of 18 residues.

The table lists this clonotype with many counts. This chain uses TRBV28 with TRBJ2-1; the D gene is possibly TRBD2 (6 bases). In germline, CDR1 is MDHEN, CDR2 SYDVKM. This CDR3 region has 14 residues. V dropped 7 bases and J dropped 1 base, with 11 bases sitting between them. This chain's CDR3 is CASNSGLSYNEQFF. CDR3 in DNA: TGTGCCAGCAATTCGGGACTTTCCTACAATGAGCAGTTCTTC.

This clonotype came up many times. The limits of the CDR3 on the DNA are not certain, so only TCRdb's listed CDR3 is given. This chain uses TRBV7-5 with TRBJ2-4; the table's D call, TRBD2, was not checked against the DNA. TRBV7-5 is reported as a pseudogene. The CDR3 sequence runs 19 residues, both termini included. CDR3 loop: CISVSEAQRGGVDKNIQYF.

The V gene is TRBV6-2 or TRBV6-3, the J gene TRBJ1-2, with D tentatively TRBD1 (6 bases). CDR1 and CDR2 (germline): MNHEY, SVGEGT. Trimming took 6 bases from V and 10 from J, leaving 15 bases between them. This CDR3 is 12 amino acids long. Written as DNA, the CDR3 is TGTGCCAGCAGAGGAGGACAGTTTTTCTACACCTTC. This translates into CASRGGQFFYTF.

This clonotype has a handful of counts. The chain has TRBV5-6 and TRBJ2-7, with 8 bases lining up with TRBD1. Trimming at V came to 6 bases and at J to 2 bases, leaving 10 bases not matched to a gene. CDR3 length: 15 amino acids. Germline V gives CDR1 SGHDT, CDR2 YYEEEE. CDR3 nucleotide sequence: TGTGCCAGCACCCCATCGGGACAGGCAACCTACGAGCAGTACTTC. As protein: CASTPSGQATYEQYF.

In its sample, this clonotype was seen many times. The rearrangement uses TRBV4-3 and TRBJ1-1; D might be TRBD1 (5 bases). The CDR3 loop spans 16 amino acids. V gave up 3 bases and J gave up 1 base, with 15 bases separating them. Germline assignment: CDR1 LGHNA and CDR2 YSLEER. CDR3: CASSQATGTANTEAFF. The CDR3 DNA reads as TGCGCCAGCAGCCAGGCCACCGGGACGGCGAACACTGAAGCTTTCTTT.

This clonotype came up a few times. The chain links TRBV5-1 to TRBJ1-2, with D unclear. The CDR3 extends over 15 amino acids. The germline V gene has CDR1 SGHRS and CDR2 YFSETQ. Deletions cut 3 bases from V and 7 bases from J, with 19 bases between. CDR3 bases: TGCGCCAGCAGCTCAGAAGAGGTTTCCAAGGTTGGCTACACCTTC. Amino acids: CASSSEEVSKVGYTF.

The V and J genes are TRBV6-5 and TRBJ2-1; D gene uncertain. From germline, CDR1 is MNHEY and CDR2 SVGAGI. The CDR3 is 13 residues long. The V end lost 5 bases, the J end lost 4 bases, and 9 bases lay between the germline ends. CDR3 region: CASSDTTYNEQFF. Here the CDR3 DNA reads TGTGCCAGCAGTGACACGACTTACAATGAGCAGTTCTTC.

Many counts were recorded for this clonotype. The chain recombines TRBV19 with TRBJ2-6; D is uncertain. Between the trimmed V and J ends, which lost 2 bases and 0 bases, there was a span of 8 bases. Germline-derived CDR1 and CDR2 are LNHDA and SQIVND (reference sequence). This CDR3 spans 16 amino acids. CDR3 in amino acids: CASSITVVSGANVLTF. In nucleotides, the CDR3 is TGTGCCAGTAGTATAACAGTCGTCTCTGGGGCCAACGTCCTGACTTTC.

This chain joins TRBV28 and TRBJ1-1; D might be TRBD1 (6 bases). Trimming shortened V by 6 bases and J by 11 bases, and 16 bases separated the two germline ends. This CDR3 is built from 12 residues. The germline V gene encodes CDR1 MDHEN and CDR2 SYDVKM. CDR3 nucleotides: TGTGCCAGCAGCATACAGGGTTGGATGGCTTTCTTT. The encoded protein is CASSIQGWMAFF.

This chain joins TRBV7-8 and TRBJ2-7, with D tentatively TRBD1 or TRBD2 (5 bases each). The CDR3 has 15 amino acids. The germline V and J ends were trimmed by 7 bases and 1 base, with 17 bases remaining between them. Germline values: CDR1 SGHVS, CDR2 FQNEAQ. Here the CDR3 DNA reads TGTGCCAGCATGACCGGGGACGGAGGTTCCTACGAGCAGTACTTC. It is translated as CASMTGDGGSYEQYF.

This clonotype was found many times. The chain couples TRBV7-2 to TRBJ2-1, with 14 bases lining up with TRBD2. This CDR3 contains 18 residues. J lost 6 bases, V lost 5 bases, and 12 bases had no gene match. CDR1 SGHTA and CDR2 FQGNSA come from the germline V gene. CDR3 residues: CASSARTSGGSQGNEQFF. The CDR3 nucleotides read TGTGCCAGCAGCGCCCGGACTAGCGGGGGGTCCCAGGGCAATGAGCAGTTCTTC. The full variable domain, its missing parts supplied by reference TRBV7-2 and TRBJ2-1, is GAGVSQSPSNKVTEKGKDVELRCDPISGHTALYWYRQSLGQGLEFLIYFQGNSAPDKSGLPSDRFSAERTGGSVSTLTIQRTQQEDSAVYLCASSARTSGGSQGNEQFFGPGTRLTVL.

This clonotype occurred once. A much bigger clone sits one base away, suggesting this may be a read error. The chain combines TRBV6-1 with TRBJ2-7; TRBD2 aligns across 8 bases. Germline CDR1 is MNHNS and CDR2 is SASEGT. The CDR3 loop spans 15 amino acids. The CDR3 protein is CVSGSGTQSSYEQYF. CDR3 coding DNA: TGTGTCAGCGGGAGCGGGACACAAAGCTCCTACGAGCAGTACTTC.

This rearrangement joins TRBV20-1 to TRBJ1-4; possibly TRBD1 for D (5 bases). The CDR3 is made up of 14 amino acids. The V end was cut by 6 bases, the J end by 7 bases, with 18 bases between. Per germline, CDR1 DFQATT and CDR2 SNEGSKA (reference sequence). CDR3 DNA sequence: TGCAGTGCCCGGTTGGGAGGGGCGGGTGAAAAACTGTTTTTT. Residues: CSARLGGAGEKLFF.

The chain carries TRBV7-2 and TRBJ2-3, with D perhaps TRBD2 (7 bases). Trimming removed 3 bases from V and 5 bases from J, with 12 bases in between. The length of the CDR3 is 14 residues. Germline V gives CDR1 SGHTA, CDR2 FQGNSA. The CDR3 sequence: CASSLGGGLDTQYF. CDR3 nucleotide sequence: TGTGCCAGCAGCTTGGGCGGGGGCCTAGATACGCAGTATTTT.

This rearrangement joins TRBV6-6 to TRBJ2-1; D gene unclear. The CDR3 is 11 residues long. The V gene lost 5 bases and the J gene lost 8 bases, with 7 bases spanning the gap. CDR1 and CDR2 (germline): MNHNY, SVGAGI (reference sequence). The CDR3 DNA reads TGTGCCAGCAGTAGCCGGGATGAGCAGTTCTTC. Translating it yields CASSSRDEQFF.

This clonotype was counted only a few times. The genes are TRBV6-2 or TRBV6-3 and TRBJ2-7; 16 bases are a match to TRBD2. The CDR3 runs to 22 residues. Germline V gene data show CDR1 as MNHEY and CDR2 as SVGEGT. With 7 bases clipped from V and 0 bases from J, the junction kept 21 bases outside the gene matches. The CDR3 region is CASTSSIPPGLAGGKTSYEQYF. DNA of the CDR3: TGTGCCAGCACCTCCTCCATCCCTCCGGGACTAGCGGGAGGGAAAACCTCCTACGAGCAGTACTTC.

The chain is built from TRBV7-9 and TRBJ2-1; D is possibly TRBD1 or TRBD2 (5 bases each). CDR3 length: 14 amino acids. Trimming removed 1 base at V and 8 bases at J, with 12 bases between. Germline CDR1 reads SEHNR; CDR2 reads FQNEAQ (reference sequence). In nucleotides, the CDR3 is TGTGCCAGCAGCTTAGGAGGGGTGATCTATGAGCAGTTCTTC. Its translation: CASSLGGVIYEQFF. The full variable domain, in which reference TRBV7-9 and TRBJ2-1 provide the parts outside the CDR3, is DTGVSQNPRHKITKRGQNVTFRCDPISEHNRLYWYRQTLGQGPEFLTYFQNEAQLEKSRLLSDRFSAERPKGSFSTLEIQRTEQGDSAMYLCASSLGGVIYEQFFGPGTRLTVL.